These 19 T cell receptor beta chains share one sample of origin, sequenced in a study of blood T cell repertoires in COVID-19. Assay used: immunoSEQ multiplex PCR; TCRdb lists only in-frame clones, some missing. The sample lists roughly 360,000 clones, 88% seen once, with 0.95% to 1% in the top ten. Sequenced input: PBMCs or T cells enriched from blood (not recorded which). The receptors derive from a woman in her 30s with acute COVID-19.

The chain is built from TRBV5-6 and TRBJ1-5, with 7 bases fitting TRBD1. The CDR3 is made up of 15 amino acids. Per the germline V gene, CDR1 is SGHDT and CDR2 is YYEEEE. With 5 bases clipped from V and 1 base from J, the junction kept 6 bases outside the gene matches. CDR3 sequence reads: CASRVRGESNQPQHF. The CDR3 nucleotides read TGTGCCAGCAGGGTCAGGGGGGAGAGCAATCAGCCCCAGCATTTT.

The chain recombines TRBV6-5 with TRBJ2-1, with D possibly TRBD2 on 7 matching bases. Germline values: CDR1 MNHEY, CDR2 SVGAGI. The CDR3 has 16 residues. Trimming removed 0 bases at V and 4 bases at J, with 13 bases between. CDR3 in amino acids: CASSYSTAGAYNEQFF. CDR3 nucleotides: TGTGCCAGCAGTTACTCGACGGCGGGGGCTTACAATGAGCAGTTCTTC.

The CDR3: CATSEAGTGVRQYF. The CDR3 DNA reads as TGTGCCACCAGCGAAGCCGGGACAGGGGTAAGGCAGTACTTC. J is TRBJ2-7 and V is TRBV24-1; 10 bases are a match to TRBD1. Per the germline V gene, CDR1 is KGHDR and CDR2 is SFDVKD. J gave up 9 bases and V 7 bases, and 11 bases lay outside the gene matches. This CDR3 contains 14 residues.

The chain employs TRBV12-3 or TRBV12-4 and TRBJ1-2; tentatively, D is TRBD1 (6 bases). This CDR3 is 13 amino acids long. V was trimmed by 4 bases and J by 4 bases, leaving 10 bases between them. The CDR3 reads CASSSDRSYGYTF. The CDR3 nucleotides read TGTGCCAGCAGTTCAGACAGGTCCTATGGCTACACCTTC.

The chain uses TRBV11-2 and TRBJ2-7; tentative D call: TRBD2 (6 bases). This CDR3 comprises 13 residues. Looked up from germline, CDR1 is SGHAT and CDR2 is FQNNGV. The V and J ends lost 1 base and 5 bases respectively, with 9 bases between them. This chain's CDR3 is CASSLGLVNEQYF. CDR3 DNA: TGTGCCAGCAGCTTAGGACTAGTGAACGAGCAGTACTTC.

CDR3 bases: TGTGCCTGGAGTGTTGCGGGGGGCGGGGATACGCAGTATTTT. It encodes CAWSVAGGGDTQYF. This chain uses TRBV30 with TRBJ2-3; 8 bases fit TRBD2. V gave up 0 bases and J gave up 6 bases; unmatched junction bases: 5. Germline lookup yields CDR1 GTSNPN and CDR2 SVGIG (reference sequence). The CDR3 runs 14 residues.

The genes are TRBV19 and TRBJ1-2; the D is unclear. The CDR3 has 14 residues. Germline V gene sequence: CDR1 LNHDA, CDR2 SQIVND (reference sequence). V was shortened by 1 base and J by 0 bases, with 6 bases between the two germline ends. Here the CDR3 reads CASSIVAANYGYTF. In DNA, the CDR3 is TGTGCCAGTAGTATAGTGGCAGCTAACTATGGCTACACCTTC.

On this clone itself: The sample has other DNA sequences that encode this CDR3 too. The chain carries TRBV7-3 and TRBJ1-1, with D possibly matching TRBD1 (6 bases). The V gene lost 1 base and the J gene lost 5 bases, with 8 bases spanning the gap. The CDR3 is made up of 13 amino acids. CDR1 and CDR2 (germline): SGHTA, FQGTGA. CDR3 in amino acids: CASSLIRGTEAFF. The CDR3 DNA sequence: TGTGCCAGCAGCTTAATAAGGGGGACTGAAGCTTTCTTT.

This chain uses TRBV7-2 with TRBJ1-3; TRBD1 matches at 8 bases. The CDR3 contains 17 residues. V lost 5 bases to trimming and J lost 4 bases; unmatched junction nucleotides: 13. Germline lookup yields CDR1 SGHTA and CDR2 FQGNSA. The CDR3 sequence: CASSPQYRGLEGNTIYF. CDR3 nucleotides: TGTGCCAGCAGCCCGCAATACAGGGGGTTGGAAGGAAACACCATATATTTT.

CDR3 coding DNA: TGTGCCAGCAGCTATACCCCTGGACAGGAGTACACCGGGGAGCTGTTTTTT. It translates to CASSYTPGQEYTGELFF. The V and J genes are TRBV5-6 and TRBJ2-2; the match to TRBD1 covers 7 bases. J was trimmed by 3 bases and V by 3 bases; bases with no gene match: 11. Germline V CDR1 and CDR2: SGHDT, YYEEEE. The CDR3 covers 17 residues. Full variable domain (remainder filled in from reference TRBV5-6 and TRBJ2-2): DAGVTQSPTHLIKTRGQQVTLRCSPKSGHDTVSWYQQALGQGPQFIFQYYEEEERQRGNFPDRFSGHQFPNYSSELNVNALLLGDSALYLCASSYTPGQEYTGELFFGEGSRLTVL.

This clone has a single count. This chain connects TRBV11-2 to TRBJ2-1, with 12 bases aligning to TRBD2. Trimming removed 2 bases from V and 9 bases from J; junction bases left unmatched: 11. This CDR3 has 17 amino acids. CDR1 is SGHAT, CDR2 FQNNGV, per germline. This chain's CDR3 is CASSLRASGGVQGEQFF. The CDR3, as DNA: TGTGCCAGCAGCTTAAGGGCTAGCGGGGGGGTTCAGGGTGAGCAGTTCTTC. The full variable domain, with the rest looked up from reference TRBV11-2 and TRBJ2-1, is EAGVAQSPRYKIIEKRQSVAFWCNPISGHATLYWYQQILGQGPKLLIQFQNNGVVDDSQLPKDRFSAERLKGVDSTLKIQPAKLEDSAVYLCASSLRASGGVQGEQFFGPGTRLTVL.

This chain uses TRBV10-1 with TRBJ2-7, with D possibly matching TRBD1 (6 bases). This CDR3 has 14 amino acids. Deletions cut 2 bases from V and 2 bases from J, with 10 bases between. Germline-derived CDR1 and CDR2 are WNHNN and SYGVQD (reference sequence). The CDR3 sequence: CASSEDRFPYEQYF. DNA for the CDR3: TGCGCCAGCAGTGAGGACAGGTTCCCCTACGAGCAGTACTTC.

The chain recombines TRBV5-1 with TRBJ1-4; D gene ambiguous. The CDR3 covers 13 residues. Germline V gene sequence: CDR1 SGHRS, CDR2 YFSETQ. Trimming stripped 2 bases from V and 5 bases from J, with 7 bases between. DNA of the CDR3: TGCGCCAGCAGCTTACGGGTAAATGAAAAACTGTTTTTT. Residues: CASSLRVNEKLFF.

This clone was detected only once. V is TRBV4-1 and J is TRBJ1-4; D gene unclear. CDR3 length equals 17 residues. Trimming cost V 1 base and J 8 bases, with 20 bases left between them. CDR1 is MGHRA and CDR2 is YSYEKL in the germline V gene. The CDR3 loop is CASSQASRAGSLEKLFF. As DNA, the CDR3 is TGCGCCAGCAGCCAAGCATCCCGGGCGGGGAGTCTGGAAAAACTGTTTTTT.

This rearrangement joins TRBV6-1 to TRBJ1-5; D not resolved. V dropped 3 bases and J dropped 6 bases, with 9 bases sitting between them. Germline lookup yields CDR1 MNHNS and CDR2 SASEGT. This CDR3 comprises 13 residues. In DNA, the CDR3 is TGTGCCAGCAGTGATCTATGGAGTCAGCCCCAGCATTTT. Encoded protein: CASSDLWSQPQHF.

The chain recombines TRBV2 with TRBJ2-7; tentatively, D is TRBD1 (6 bases). V was clipped by 8 bases and J by 2 bases, with 13 bases between them. Germline assignment: CDR1 SNHLY and CDR2 FYNNEI. The CDR3 is made up of 13 amino acids. The DNA for the CDR3 is TGTGCCAGCGTTCAGGGGTCTACCTACGAGCAGTACTTC. It specifies CASVQGSTYEQYF. Using reference TRBV2 and TRBJ2-7 for the parts outside the CDR3, the full variable domain is EPEVTQTPSHQVTQMGQEVILRCVPISNHLYFYWYRQILGQKVEFLVSFYNNEISEKSEIFDDQFSVERPDGSNFTLKIRSTKLEDSAMYFCASVQGSTYEQYFGPGTRLTVT.

The table lists this clone with a count of one. J is TRBJ2-2 and V is TRBV19, with TRBD2 matching over 9 bases. The germline CDR1 and CDR2 sequences are LNHDA and SQIVND (reference sequence). CDR3 length: 14 amino acids. V trimming: 9 bases; J trimming: 5 bases; junction bases outside the gene matches: 7. The CDR3 here is CASRGGEATGELFF. In DNA form, the CDR3 reads TGTGCCAGCCGCGGGGGGGAAGCAACCGGGGAGCTGTTTTTT.

V is TRBV11-2 and J is TRBJ2-3; D perhaps matches TRBD1 (6 bases). Germline CDR1 reads SGHAT; CDR2 reads FQNNGV. CDR3 length: 15 amino acids. V gave up 7 bases and J gave up 2 bases, with 16 bases separating them. CDR3 protein: CASTIRGTYTDTQYF. The CDR3 coding sequence is TGTGCCAGCACCATTAGGGGGACGTACACAGATACGCAGTATTTT.

The V and J genes are TRBV27 and TRBJ1-5, with 7 bases identical to TRBD1. This CDR3 comprises 16 residues. The V gene's germline CDR1 is MNHEY and CDR2 SMNVEV (reference sequence). The V and J ends lost 6 bases and 0 bases, in that order; junction bases with no gene match: 8. The CDR3 reads CASRPSGGFSNQPQHF. For the CDR3, the DNA is TGTGCCAGCAGACCCTCAGGGGGATTTAGCAATCAGCCCCAGCATTTT.